This entry lists 18 T cell receptor beta chains sequenced from one sample in a study of OX40 agonist ivuxolimab in advanced cancers. Only in-frame clones appear in the TCRdb table, and some are missing; sequencing was by immunoSEQ multiplex PCR. The sample comprises about 59,000 clones, under 90% of which are singletons, and around 0.52% rests with the top ten. The material was CD4+ or CD8+ T cells sorted from blood, obtained in a trial of the OX40 agonist ivuxolimab. These receptor sequences come from an adult with an advanced solid tumor such as melanoma, head and neck, liver or kidney cancer.

The genes are TRBV25-1 and TRBJ1-4, with D unclear. The ends were cut back, 5 bases at V and 8 bases at J, with 15 bases in the middle. Germline values: CDR1 MGHDK, CDR2 SYGVNS. The CDR3 runs to 14 residues. DNA of the CDR3: TGTGCCAGCAGTCCCGAGGGTGGGCGGGAAAAACTGTTTTTT. Its protein is CASSPEGGREKLFF.

This chain connects TRBV6-5 to TRBJ1-2, with 8 bases fitting TRBD1. Germline CDR1 and CDR2: MNHEY and SVGAGI. The V segment lost 5 bases and the J segment 4 bases; nucleotides outside the gene matches: 9. The CDR3 length is 15 residues. The CDR3 DNA sequence: TGTGCCAGCAGTCTGAGGGACAGGAGGGCCTATGGCTACACCTTC. Protein sequence: CASSLRDRRAYGYTF.

The chain is built from TRBV7-8 and TRBJ2-5, with 8 positions matching TRBD2. V was pared by 5 bases and J by 5 bases, with 4 bases of the junction left unmatched. Looked up from germline, CDR1 is SGHVS and CDR2 is FQNEAQ. The CDR3 is 13 amino acids. The CDR3 loop is CASSDGRGETQYF. The CDR3 DNA is TGTGCCAGCAGCGACGGGAGGGGCGAGACCCAGTACTTC.

This clone has just a few counts. The chain carries TRBV7-8 and TRBJ1-5; the match to TRBD1 covers 7 bases. V was pared by 1 base and J by 5 bases, with 5 bases of the junction left unmatched. The V gene's germline CDR1 is SGHVS and CDR2 FQNEAQ. This CDR3 is 15 amino acids long. Here the CDR3 DNA reads TGTGCCAGCAGCTTAGGGCAGGGGGGCGATCAGCCCCAGCATTTT. It encodes CASSLGQGGDQPQHF. Looking up the rest from reference TRBV7-8 and TRBJ1-5 gives the full variable domain: GAGVSQSPRYKVAKRGQDVALRCDPISGHVSLFWYQQALGQGPEFLTYFQNEAQLDKSGLPSDRFFAERPEGSVSTLKIQRTQQEDSAVYLCASSLGQGGDQPQHFGDGTRLSIL.

The chain combines TRBV30 with TRBJ1-4, with 10 nucleotides matching TRBD1. Losses at the gene ends were 7 bases for V and 8 bases for J; bases not matched to a gene: 7. This CDR3 region has 13 residues. Germline values: CDR1 GTSNPN, CDR2 SVGIG (reference sequence). CDR3 sequence (DNA): TGTGCCTCTTGGGGGACAGGGGAGGAAAAACTGTTTTTT. This sequence encodes CASWGTGEEKLFF.

Here the CDR3 DNA reads TGCGCCAGCAGTGCTAATTGGGGGACTGAAGCTTTCTTT. Its translation is CASSANWGTEAFF. The rearrangement links TRBV10-2 to TRBJ1-1, with TRBD1 as a possible D gene (5 bases). Per the germline V gene, CDR1 is WSHSY and CDR2 is SAAADI. The CDR3 loop spans 13 amino acids. V was clipped by 4 bases and J by 5 bases, with 11 bases between them.

The chain has TRBV7-2 and TRBJ1-2, with D perhaps matching TRBD1 (5 bases). The germline V and J ends were trimmed by 5 bases and 5 bases, with 21 bases remaining between them. The length of the CDR3 is 16 residues. From germline, CDR1 is SGHTA and CDR2 FQGNSA. The CDR3 nucleotides are TGTGCCAGCAGCAAGAAGTCCGGGGCAGAATATTATGGCTACACCTTC. It yields the protein CASSKKSGAEYYGYTF. Using reference TRBV7-2 and TRBJ1-2 for the parts outside the CDR3, the full variable domain is GAGVSQSPSNKVTEKGKDVELRCDPISGHTALYWYRQSLGQGLEFLIYFQGNSAPDKSGLPSDRFSAERTGGSVSTLTIQRTQQEDSAVYLCASSKKSGAEYYGYTFGSGTRLTVV.

This chain links TRBV28 with TRBJ1-1, with a tentative D call TRBD1 (5 bases). The germline V gene has CDR1 MDHEN and CDR2 SYDVKM. Trimming shortened V by 7 bases and J by 3 bases, and 21 bases separated the two germline ends. CDR3 length: 16 residues. The CDR3 sequence: CASKGQGVGYDTEAFF. In nucleotides, the CDR3 is TGTGCCAGCAAGGGGCAGGGCGTCGGGTACGACACTGAAGCTTTCTTT.

The V and J genes are TRBV5-4 and TRBJ2-3, with 10 bases aligning to TRBD2. V lost 3 bases, J lost 5 bases, and 9 bases stayed unmatched. This CDR3 has 16 residues. Germline CDR1 is SGHNT and CDR2 is YYREEE (reference sequence). The CDR3 DNA is TGTGCCAGCAGCTACTCAGCGGGAGGGCGCGGAGATACGCAGTATTTT. Its translation is CASSYSAGGRGDTQYF.

The CDR3 DNA reads as TGTGCCAGCAGCTTAGTGGAGATGAACACTGAAGCTTTCTTT. This translates into CASSLVEMNTEAFF. The chain couples TRBV7-6 to TRBJ1-1; D is undetermined. CDR1 is SGHVS and CDR2 is FNYEAQ in the germline V gene. The CDR3 runs to 14 residues. V was shortened by 1 base and J by 0 bases, with 6 bases between the two germline ends.

CDR3 amino acids: CAISELVTRGYEQYF. CDR3 DNA sequence: TGTGCCATCAGTGAGTTGGTCACGCGGGGCTACGAGCAGTACTTC. The rearrangement uses TRBV10-3 and TRBJ2-7, with D tentatively TRBD2 (6 bases). The CDR3 runs to 15 residues. Looked up from germline, CDR1 is ENHRY and CDR2 is SYGVKD. With 1 base removed from V and 3 bases from J, the gap between germline ends came to 13 bases.

V and J are TRBV28 and TRBJ1-2, with D possibly matching TRBD1 (6 bases). The CDR3 consists of 12 residues. CDR1 MDHEN and CDR2 SYDVKM come from the germline V gene. V was clipped by 6 bases and J by 12 bases, with 17 bases between them. The CDR3 DNA is TGTGCCAGCAGCCTCGGCGGGACATGGAACACCTTC. Protein: CASSLGGTWNTF.

As DNA, the CDR3 is TGCAGCGTTGAAGGTGCAAGGGCGAGGAACACTGAAGCTTTCTTT. Its translation: CSVEGARARNTEAFF. The chain employs TRBV29-1 and TRBJ1-1; D is unclear. The V gene's germline CDR1 is SQVTM and CDR2 ANQGSEA. Trimming cost V 1 base and J 1 base, with 13 bases left between them. This CDR3 is 15 amino acids long.

The V call is TRBV28, the J call TRBJ1-1; 7 positions agree with TRBD1. This CDR3 has 14 amino acids. After removal of 4 bases from V and 6 bases from J, the junction contained 8 bases not matched to a gene. Germline assignment: CDR1 MDHEN and CDR2 SYDVKM. CDR3 protein: CASSSHRQGAEAFF. Written as DNA, the CDR3 is TGTGCCAGCAGTTCCCACCGACAGGGCGCTGAAGCTTTCTTT.

This clone was picked up one time. The J gene is TRBJ1-3, the V gene TRBV5-1; D is undetermined. V was shortened by 0 bases and J by 0 bases, with 10 bases between the two germline ends. Germline V gives CDR1 SGHRS, CDR2 YFSETQ. The CDR3 sequence is 16 residues long. Here the CDR3 reads CASSLGRMSSGNTIYF. DNA for the CDR3: TGCGCCAGCAGCTTGGGGCGAATGAGCTCTGGAAACACCATATATTTT.

CDR3 in amino acids: CASSFSEFATEAFF. CDR3 bases: TGTGCCAGCAGCTTCTCTGAGTTTGCCACTGAAGCTTTCTTT. V usage is TRBV7-2 and J usage is TRBJ1-1, with D unclear. Between the trimmed V and J ends, which lost 3 bases and 4 bases, there was a span of 12 bases. Germline CDR1 reads SGHTA; CDR2 reads FQGNSA. The CDR3 runs 14 residues.

V and J are TRBV28 and TRBJ2-3, with 9 positions matching TRBD1. Trimming at V came to 5 bases and at J to 3 bases, leaving 6 bases not matched to a gene. CDR1 is MDHEN, CDR2 SYDVKM, per germline. CDR3 length: 15 residues. CDR3 sequence: CASSPDRGWTDTQYF. The CDR3 bases are TGTGCCAGCAGTCCTGACAGGGGGTGGACAGATACGCAGTATTTT.

A single count supports this clone. This rearrangement joins TRBV15 to TRBJ2-5; D unresolved. The CDR3 totals 15 residues. Germline V CDR1 and CDR2: LNHNV, YYDKDF (reference sequence). The V gene lost 0 bases and the J gene lost 5 bases, with 13 bases spanning the gap. CDR3 sequence: CATSRDRGYEETQYF. The DNA for the CDR3 is TGTGCCACCAGCAGAGATAGAGGCTACGAGGAGACCCAGTACTTC.